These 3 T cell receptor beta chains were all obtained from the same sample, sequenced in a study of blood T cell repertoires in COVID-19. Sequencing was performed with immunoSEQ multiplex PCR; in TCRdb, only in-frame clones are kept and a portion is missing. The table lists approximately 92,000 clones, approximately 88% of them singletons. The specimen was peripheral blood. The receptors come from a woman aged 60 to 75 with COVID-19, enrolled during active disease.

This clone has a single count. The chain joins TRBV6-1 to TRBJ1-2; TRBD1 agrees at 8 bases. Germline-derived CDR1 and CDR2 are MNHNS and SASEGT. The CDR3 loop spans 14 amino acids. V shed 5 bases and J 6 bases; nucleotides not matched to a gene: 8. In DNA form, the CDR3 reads TGTGCCAGCAGTTATGAGGGACAGGTGAATGGCTACACCTTC. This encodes CASSYEGQVNGYTF.

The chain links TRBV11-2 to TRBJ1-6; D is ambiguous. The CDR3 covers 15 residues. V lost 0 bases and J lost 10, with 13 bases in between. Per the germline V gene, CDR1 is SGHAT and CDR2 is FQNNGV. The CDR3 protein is CASSLEDVSGSPLHF. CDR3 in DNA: TGTGCCAGCAGCTTAGAGGATGTTTCGGGGTCACCCCTCCACTTT.

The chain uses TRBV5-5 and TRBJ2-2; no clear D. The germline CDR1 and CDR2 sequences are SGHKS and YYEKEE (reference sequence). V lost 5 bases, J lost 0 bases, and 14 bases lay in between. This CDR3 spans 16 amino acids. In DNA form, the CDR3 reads TGTGCCAGCAGGCGCGCCCCCGGGTCGAACACCGGGGAGCTGTTTTTT. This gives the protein CASRRAPGSNTGELFF.